These 27 T cell receptor beta chains were sequenced from one sample in a study of T-cell reconstitution after alpha-beta-depleted transplantation in children. Unique molecular identifiers were used in preparing the TCRbeta library. TCRdb recomputed calls from the PCR reads with MiXCR, one row per CDR3 protein. This sample carries fewer than 750,000 distinct CDR3 sequences, more than 20% of them seen once, and the ten largest clones take 12% to 15%. The source was PBMCs, mostly from graft donor cells, collected 360 days after TCRalphabeta/CD19-depleted stem cell transplant. Every receptor here comes from a boy younger than two who had a stem cell transplant for acute myeloid leukemia, so the T cells may come from the graft donor.

CDR3 bases: TGTGCCAGCAGTGGTACAGGGGGCGACGATACGCAGTATTTT. It yields the protein CASSGTGGDDTQYF. The chain has TRBV6-1 and TRBJ2-3, with 9 bases identical to TRBD1. Germline trimming cut 4 bases from V and 6 bases from J; bases unmatched to any gene: 5. Germline V gene sequence: CDR1 MNHNS, CDR2 SASEGT. This CDR3 is built from 14 residues.

This clonotype was counted only a few times. The J gene is TRBJ2-1, the V gene TRBV27; 7 bases are a match to TRBD1. V lost 4 bases and J lost 9; bases outside the gene matches: 3. This CDR3 region has 12 residues. Germline loops: CDR1 MNHEY, CDR2 SMNVEV (reference sequence). The CDR3 loop reads CASSYRDSEQFF. The CDR3 DNA reads as TGTGCCAGCAGTTACAGGGACAGTGAGCAGTTCTTC.

This clonotype occurred many times. The rearrangement joins TRBV29-1 to TRBJ2-3; TRBD1 matches at 8 bases. This CDR3 region has 13 residues. V trimming: 4 bases; J trimming: 5 bases; junction bases outside the gene matches: 5. Looked up from germline, CDR1 is SQVTM and CDR2 is ANQGSEA. The CDR3 protein is CSVGQGYGDTQYF. CDR3 DNA: TGCAGCGTTGGACAGGGGTACGGAGATACGCAGTATTTT.

The V and J genes are TRBV20-1 and TRBJ1-2; no reliable D call. There are 13 residues in the CDR3. The germline CDR1 and CDR2 sequences are DFQATT and SNEGSKA (reference sequence). Trimming stripped 5 bases from V and 8 bases from J, with 18 bases between. CDR3 in amino acids: CSAESEGFRGYTF. The CDR3 DNA is TGCAGTGCTGAGTCGGAAGGGTTTAGAGGCTACACCTTC.

The chain combines TRBV5-6 with TRBJ2-2, with 9 nucleotides matching TRBD1. Germline CDR1 SGHDT, CDR2 YYEEEE. The V and J ends lost 4 bases and 1 base, in that order; junction bases with no gene match: 5. CDR3 length equals 16 residues. CDR3 sequence: CASSGGTGMNTGELFF. The CDR3 DNA reads TGTGCCAGCAGCGGAGGGACAGGGATGAACACCGGGGAGCTGTTTTTT.

This clonotype was seen more than once but under ten times. V is TRBV20-1 and J is TRBJ2-5, with D perhaps TRBD2 (5 bases). The CDR3 runs 17 residues. CDR1 DFQATT and CDR2 SNEGSKA come from the germline V gene (reference sequence). Trimming cost V 6 bases and J 5 bases, with 28 bases left between them. The CDR3 reads CSARHVGKINARETQYF. The DNA for the CDR3 is TGCAGTGCGCGCCACGTCGGGAAAATTAATGCGAGGGAGACCCAGTACTTC.

CDR3 in amino acids: CASSLGFGGQGQEQYV. Written as DNA, the CDR3 is TGCGCCAGCAGCTTGGGGTTTGGGGGACAGGGACAAGAGCAGTACGTC. The gene calls are TRBV5-1 and TRBJ2-7; TRBD1 matches at 9 bases. The CDR3 consists of 16 residues. Trimming took 0 bases from V and 7 from J; bases not matched to a gene: 11. Germline CDR1 SGHRS, CDR2 YFSETQ.

The chain links TRBV6-5 to TRBJ1-5; D perhaps matches TRBD1 (6 bases). The CDR3 spans 15 residues. Per the germline V gene, CDR1 is MNHEY and CDR2 is SVGAGI. Trimming removed 0 bases at V and 6 bases at J, with 12 bases between. In nucleotides, the CDR3 is TGTGCCAGCAGTTACTCACAGGGAACGGGTCAGCCCCAGCATTTT. It translates to CASSYSQGTGQPQHF.

This sequence joins TRBV7-2 and TRBJ2-2; D may be TRBD2 (5 bases). Per the germline V gene, CDR1 is SGHTA and CDR2 is FQGNSA. This CDR3 has 15 amino acids. Deletions cut 0 bases from V and 4 bases from J, with 9 bases between. The CDR3 region has the DNA TGTGCCAGCAGCTTAGCGTCGGGAAGCACCGGGGAGCTGTTTTTT. Amino acids: CASSLASGSTGELFF.

This clonotype occurred many times. The junction departs from germline at one end; a sequencing error may be responsible. The chain links TRBV5-1 to TRBJ2-3, with no clear D. The germline V gene has CDR1 SGHRS and CDR2 YFSETQ. CDR3 size: 13 residues. The CDR3 region has the DNA TGTGCCAGCAGCTTGGCCGGGACAGATACGCAGTATTTT. This encodes CASSLAGTDTQYF.

This clonotype was seen many times. This chain joins TRBV5-1 and TRBJ2-2; no definite D call. Trimming cost V 4 bases and J 2 bases, with 15 bases left between them. The CDR3 contains 16 residues. Germline lookup yields CDR1 SGHRS and CDR2 YFSETQ. CDR3 nucleotides: TGCGCCAGCAGCGCCGGTAGGTTCGCAAACACCGGGGAGCTGTTTTTT. Its translation: CASSAGRFANTGELFF.

The chain carries TRBV4-1 and TRBJ2-5; D remains ambiguous. The germline gives CDR1 MGHRA, CDR2 YSYEKL. Trimming took off 2 bases at V and 0 bases at J, with 16 bases between the two ends. CDR3 length: 17 residues. CDR3 nucleotides: TGCGCCAGCAGCCAAACCCCCGGGCAGACCTACCAAGAGACCCAGTACTTC. It encodes CASSQTPGQTYQETQYF.

This clonotype was seen only a few times. V usage is TRBV20-1 and J usage is TRBJ1-5, with 9 bases matching TRBD1. V lost 3 bases, J lost 2 bases, and 5 bases stayed unmatched. The V gene's germline CDR1 is DFQATT and CDR2 SNEGSKA (reference sequence). The CDR3 consists of 15 residues. The CDR3 DNA is TGCAGTGCTAGCCAGGGACAGGGTGGCAATCAGCCCCAGCATTTT. Translating it yields CSASQGQGGNQPQHF.

The rearrangement joins TRBV2 to TRBJ1-2; 11 bases align to TRBD1. The V and J ends lost 5 bases and 8 bases, in that order; junction bases with no gene match: 7. The CDR3 spans 14 residues. The germline CDR1 and CDR2 sequences are SNHLY and FYNNEI. DNA for the CDR3: TGTGCCAGCAGTCGTGGACAGGGGGCGTCCGGCTACACCTTC. It specifies CASSRGQGASGYTF.

The rearrangement joins TRBV11-2 to TRBJ2-1, with D unresolved. The CDR3 spans 15 residues. CDR1 is SGHAT, CDR2 FQNNGV, per germline. V lost 5 bases and J 0 bases, leaving 11 bases between the germline ends. In DNA, the CDR3 is TGTGCCAGCAGCCGAAGGAGAGCCTCCTACAATGAGCAGTTCTTC. It codes for CASSRRRASYNEQFF.

A few counts support this clonotype. The chain employs TRBV18 and TRBJ1-5; D not resolved. Germline CDR1 and CDR2: KGHSH and LQKENI. The CDR3 contains 14 residues. The V gene lost 4 bases and the J gene lost 0 bases, with 7 bases spanning the gap. The CDR3 DNA is TGTGCCAGCTCACTGACGGATAGCAATCAGCCCCAGCATTTT. This encodes CASSLTDSNQPQHF.

V is TRBV11-1 and J is TRBJ1-1, with unresolved D. The ends were cut back, 5 bases at V and 4 bases at J, with 14 bases in the middle. The length of the CDR3 is 14 residues. In germline, CDR1 is SGHAT, CDR2 FQDESV (reference sequence). CDR3 in amino acids: CASSEGLVGTEAFF. The CDR3 nucleotides read TGTGCCAGCAGCGAAGGGCTCGTGGGCACTGAAGCTTTCTTT.

The chain recombines TRBV20-1 with TRBJ1-2, with 7 bases identical to TRBD1. The CDR3 totals 17 residues. Germline CDR1 and CDR2: DFQATT and SNEGSKA (reference sequence). With 0 bases clipped from V and 8 bases from J, the junction kept 18 bases outside the gene matches. In nucleotides, the CDR3 is TGCAGTGCTAGAGATAAGGTCGACAGGGCGCGAGGAGGAGGCTACACCTTC. Translating gives CSARDKVDRARGGGYTF.

The chain combines TRBV6-5 with TRBJ2-1; no reliable D call. This CDR3 is built from 15 residues. Trimming took 4 bases from V and 5 from J, leaving 15 bases between them. Germline loops: CDR1 MNHEY, CDR2 SVGAGI. Here the CDR3 reads CASSSPGWRHNEQFF. The CDR3 DNA sequence: TGTGCCAGCAGTTCGCCGGGTTGGCGGCACAATGAGCAGTTCTTC.

This clonotype was seen more than once but under ten times. V gene TRBV27 combines with J gene TRBJ1-5; a weak D match, TRBD1 (6 bases). This CDR3 is built from 15 residues. V was cut by 2 bases and J by 8 bases, with 16 bases left in between. The germline V gene has CDR1 MNHEY and CDR2 SMNVEV (reference sequence). The CDR3 sequence: CASSLRPGDMKPQHF. The CDR3 nucleotides are TGTGCCAGCAGTTTACGGCCAGGGGATATGAAGCCCCAGCATTTT.

This clonotype was seen many times. This chain connects TRBV12-3 or TRBV12-4 to TRBJ2-3; the D gene is possibly TRBD2 (5 bases). This CDR3 region has 16 residues. V was trimmed by 1 base and J by 3 bases, leaving 14 bases between them. CDR3 coding DNA: TGTGCCAGCAGTTTAGGGCGGGCGAGGCCTACAGATACGCAGTATTTT. Translated, it gives CASSLGRARPTDTQYF.

This clonotype has just a few counts. The chain combines TRBV5-1 with TRBJ2-7, with D uncertain. V was clipped by 2 bases and J by 6 bases, with 9 bases between them. CDR1 SGHRS and CDR2 YFSETQ come from the germline V gene. This CDR3 region has 12 residues. Here the CDR3 reads CASSFGPGEQYF. CDR3 in DNA: TGCGCCAGCAGCTTCGGCCCGGGCGAGCAGTACTTC.

There are a few counts of this clonotype. The V gene is TRBV27, the J gene TRBJ2-2; perhaps TRBD1 as D (5 bases). V was trimmed by 6 bases and J by 5 bases, leaving 7 bases between them. Germline V lookup: CDR1 MNHEY, CDR2 SMNVEV (reference sequence). This CDR3 contains 12 residues. The CDR3 loop reads CASRQVTGELFF. In DNA, the CDR3 is TGTGCCAGCAGACAGGTGACCGGGGAGCTGTTTTTT.

The chain combines TRBV12-3 or TRBV12-4 with TRBJ2-1, with TRBD2 matching over 8 bases. The CDR3 runs to 15 residues. The J segment lost 4 bases and the V segment lost 6 bases, leaving 8 bases of the junction unmatched. The CDR3 is CASSLKRGPYNEQFF. CDR3 coding DNA: TGTGCCAGCAGCCTTAAGCGGGGGCCGTACAATGAGCAGTTCTTC.

This clonotype was observed a few times. V is TRBV27 and J is TRBJ2-3; TRBD1 matches at 7 bases. The CDR3 is made up of 16 amino acids. The germline V gene encodes CDR1 MNHEY and CDR2 SMNVEV (reference sequence). V shed 3 bases, J shed 3 bases, and the junction held 9 bases outside the gene matches. The CDR3 sequence: CASSFDRAGRTDTQYF. The CDR3, as DNA: TGTGCCAGCAGTTTCGACAGGGCCGGGCGTACAGATACGCAGTATTTT.

In this sample, this clonotype turned up many times. The genes are TRBV5-1 and TRBJ2-1, with D perhaps being TRBD1 or TRBD2 (5 bases each). CDR3 length equals 13 residues. V lost 5 bases and J lost 8, with 14 bases in between. CDR1 and CDR2 (germline): SGHRS, YFSETQ. Here the CDR3 DNA reads TGCGCCAGCAGGGGGGTGTTTGAGGATGAGCAGTTCTTC. Translating it yields CASRGVFEDEQFF.

This chain connects TRBV7-2 to TRBJ2-7; D may be TRBD1 (5 bases). V lost 5 bases and J lost 3, with 14 bases in between. The V gene's germline CDR1 is SGHTA and CDR2 FQGNSA. The CDR3 sequence is 14 residues long. In nucleotides, the CDR3 is TGTGCCAGCAGCAACCCAGGACACCTCTACGAGCAGTACTTC. It yields the protein CASSNPGHLYEQYF.